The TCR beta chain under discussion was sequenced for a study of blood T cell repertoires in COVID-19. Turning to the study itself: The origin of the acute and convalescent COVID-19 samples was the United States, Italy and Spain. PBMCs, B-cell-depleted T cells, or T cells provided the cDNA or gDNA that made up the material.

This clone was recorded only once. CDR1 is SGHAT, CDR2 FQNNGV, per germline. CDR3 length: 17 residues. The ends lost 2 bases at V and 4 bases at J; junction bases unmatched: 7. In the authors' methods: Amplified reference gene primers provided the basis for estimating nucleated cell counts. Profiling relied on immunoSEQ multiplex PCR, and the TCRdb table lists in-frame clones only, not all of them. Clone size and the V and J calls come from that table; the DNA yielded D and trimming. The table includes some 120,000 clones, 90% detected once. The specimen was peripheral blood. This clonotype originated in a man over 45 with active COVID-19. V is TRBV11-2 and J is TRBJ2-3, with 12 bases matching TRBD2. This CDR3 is CASSLLLAGGPADTQYF. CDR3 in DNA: TGTGCCAGCAGCTTACTTCTAGCGGGGGGGCCAGCAGATACGCAGTATTTT.